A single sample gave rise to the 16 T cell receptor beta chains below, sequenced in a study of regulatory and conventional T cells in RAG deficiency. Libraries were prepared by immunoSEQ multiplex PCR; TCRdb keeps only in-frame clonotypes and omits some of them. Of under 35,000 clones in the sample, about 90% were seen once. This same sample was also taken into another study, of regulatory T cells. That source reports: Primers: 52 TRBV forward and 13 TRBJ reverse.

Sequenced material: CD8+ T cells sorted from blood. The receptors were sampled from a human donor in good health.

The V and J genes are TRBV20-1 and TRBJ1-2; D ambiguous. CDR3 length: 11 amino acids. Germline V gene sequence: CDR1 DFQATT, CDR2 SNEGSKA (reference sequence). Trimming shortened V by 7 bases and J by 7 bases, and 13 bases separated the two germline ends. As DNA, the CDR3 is TGCAGTGTTGGATTTCGCCTTGGCTACACCTTC. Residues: CSVGFRLGYTF.

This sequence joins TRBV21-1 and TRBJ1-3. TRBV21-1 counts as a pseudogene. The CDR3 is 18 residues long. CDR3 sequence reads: CASSKAHHVRYSGNTIYF. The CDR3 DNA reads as TGTGCCAGCAGCAAAGCCCATCACGTGCGGTACTCTGGAAACACCATATATTTT.

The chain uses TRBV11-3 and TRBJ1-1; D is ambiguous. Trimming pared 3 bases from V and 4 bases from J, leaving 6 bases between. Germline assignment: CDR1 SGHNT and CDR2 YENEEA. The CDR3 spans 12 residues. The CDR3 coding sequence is TGTGCCAGCAGCTTCGGACCCACTGAAGCTTTCTTT. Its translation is CASSFGPTEAFF.

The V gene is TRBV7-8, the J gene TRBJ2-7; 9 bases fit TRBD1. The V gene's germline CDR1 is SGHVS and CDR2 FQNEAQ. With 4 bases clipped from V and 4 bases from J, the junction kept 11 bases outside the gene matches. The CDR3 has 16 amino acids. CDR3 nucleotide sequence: TGTGCCAGCAGCTCACCGGGACAGGGATTCTTATACGAGCAGTACTTC. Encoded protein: CASSSPGQGFLYEQYF.

The DNA of the CDR3 is TGTGCCAGCAGTTTATCATCAGGGGTGAACACTGAAGCTTTCTTT. Protein: CASSLSSGVNTEAFF. The chain is built from TRBV27 and TRBJ1-1, with D perhaps matching TRBD1 (6 bases). There are 15 residues in the CDR3. The germline V gene has CDR1 MNHEY and CDR2 SMNVEV (reference sequence). Trimming left V 0 bases short and J 0 bases short, with 8 bases between.

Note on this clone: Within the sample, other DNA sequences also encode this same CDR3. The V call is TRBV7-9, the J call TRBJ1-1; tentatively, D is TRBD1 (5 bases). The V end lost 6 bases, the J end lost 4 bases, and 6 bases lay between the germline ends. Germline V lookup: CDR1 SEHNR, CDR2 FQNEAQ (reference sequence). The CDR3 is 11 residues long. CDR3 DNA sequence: TGTGCCAGCAGGGGGGGCACTGAAGCTTTCTTT. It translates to CASRGGTEAFF.

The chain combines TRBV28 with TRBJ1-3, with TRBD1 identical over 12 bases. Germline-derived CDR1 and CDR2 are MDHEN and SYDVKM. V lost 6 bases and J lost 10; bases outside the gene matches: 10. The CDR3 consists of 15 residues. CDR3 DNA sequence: TGTGCCAGCAGCGGGACAGGGGGCCCGGTGGGGACCATATATTTT. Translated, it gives CASSGTGGPVGTIYF.

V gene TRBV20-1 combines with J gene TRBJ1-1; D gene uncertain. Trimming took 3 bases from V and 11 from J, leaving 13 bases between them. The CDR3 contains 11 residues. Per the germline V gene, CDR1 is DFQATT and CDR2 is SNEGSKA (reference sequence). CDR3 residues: CSASFGSGAFF. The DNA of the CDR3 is TGCAGTGCTAGTTTCGGATCCGGGGCTTTCTTT.

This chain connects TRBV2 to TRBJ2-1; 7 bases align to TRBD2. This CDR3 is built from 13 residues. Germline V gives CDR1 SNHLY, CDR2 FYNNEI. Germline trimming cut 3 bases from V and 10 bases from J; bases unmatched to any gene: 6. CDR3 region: CASSELGLLEQFF. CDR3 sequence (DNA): TGTGCCAGCAGTGAGTTGGGACTACTCGAGCAGTTCTTC. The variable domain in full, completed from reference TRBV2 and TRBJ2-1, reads EPEVTQTPSHQVTQMGQEVILRCVPISNHLYFYWYRQILGQKVEFLVSFYNNEISEKSEIFDDQFSVERPDGSNFTLKIRSTKLEDSAMYFCASSELGLLEQFFGPGTRLTVL.

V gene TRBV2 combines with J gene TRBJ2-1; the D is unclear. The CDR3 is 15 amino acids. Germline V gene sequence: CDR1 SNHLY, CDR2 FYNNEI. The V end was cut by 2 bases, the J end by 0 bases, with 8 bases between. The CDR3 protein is CASSEYRGSYNEQFF. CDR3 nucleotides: TGTGCCAGCAGTGAATACCGCGGCTCCTACAATGAGCAGTTCTTC. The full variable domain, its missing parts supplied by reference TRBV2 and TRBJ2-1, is EPEVTQTPSHQVTQMGQEVILRCVPISNHLYFYWYRQILGQKVEFLVSFYNNEISEKSEIFDDQFSVERPDGSNFTLKIRSTKLEDSAMYFCASSEYRGSYNEQFFGPGTRLTVL.

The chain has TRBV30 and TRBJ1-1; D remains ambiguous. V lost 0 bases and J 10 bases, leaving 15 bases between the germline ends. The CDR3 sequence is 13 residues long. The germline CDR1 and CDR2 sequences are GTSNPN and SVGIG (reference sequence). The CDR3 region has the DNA TGTGCCTGGAGTGTAGGGTTTCAGATCGTAGCTTTCTTT. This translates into CAWSVGFQIVAFF.

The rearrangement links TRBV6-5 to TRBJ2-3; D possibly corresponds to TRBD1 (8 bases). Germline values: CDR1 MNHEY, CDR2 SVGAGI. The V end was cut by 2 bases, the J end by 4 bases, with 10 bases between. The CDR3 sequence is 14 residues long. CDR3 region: CASSYTGGADTQYF. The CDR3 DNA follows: TGTGCCAGCAGTTACACAGGGGGGGCAGATACGCAGTATTTT.

CDR3 sequence: CASSEGTSGSYEQYF. In DNA form, the CDR3 reads TGCGCCAGCAGTGAGGGGACTAGCGGTTCCTACGAGCAGTACTTC. The chain is built from TRBV10-2 and TRBJ2-7; TRBD2 agrees at 11 bases. This CDR3 contains 15 residues. The ends lost 2 bases at V and 1 base at J; junction bases unmatched: 1. Germline CDR1 is WSHSY and CDR2 is SAAADI.

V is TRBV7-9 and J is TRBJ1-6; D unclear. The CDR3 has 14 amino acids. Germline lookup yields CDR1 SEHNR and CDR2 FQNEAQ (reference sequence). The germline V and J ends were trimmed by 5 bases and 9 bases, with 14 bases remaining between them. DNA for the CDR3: TGTGCCAGCAGCCTCGACCGCGACCGTTCACCCCTCCACTTT. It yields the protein CASSLDRDRSPLHF.

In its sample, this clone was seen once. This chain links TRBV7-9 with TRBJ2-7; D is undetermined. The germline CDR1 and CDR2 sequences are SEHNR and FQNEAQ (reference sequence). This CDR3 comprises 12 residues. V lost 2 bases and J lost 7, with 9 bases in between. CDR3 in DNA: TGTGCCAGCAGCTTACTTTCTGGAGAGCAGTACTTC. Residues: CASSLLSGEQYF.

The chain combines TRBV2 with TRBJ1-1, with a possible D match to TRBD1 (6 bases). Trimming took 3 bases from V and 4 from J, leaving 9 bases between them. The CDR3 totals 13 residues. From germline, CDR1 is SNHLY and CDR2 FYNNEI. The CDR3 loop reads CASSERGRTEAFF. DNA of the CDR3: TGTGCCAGCAGTGAGCGGGGGCGCACTGAAGCTTTCTTT.